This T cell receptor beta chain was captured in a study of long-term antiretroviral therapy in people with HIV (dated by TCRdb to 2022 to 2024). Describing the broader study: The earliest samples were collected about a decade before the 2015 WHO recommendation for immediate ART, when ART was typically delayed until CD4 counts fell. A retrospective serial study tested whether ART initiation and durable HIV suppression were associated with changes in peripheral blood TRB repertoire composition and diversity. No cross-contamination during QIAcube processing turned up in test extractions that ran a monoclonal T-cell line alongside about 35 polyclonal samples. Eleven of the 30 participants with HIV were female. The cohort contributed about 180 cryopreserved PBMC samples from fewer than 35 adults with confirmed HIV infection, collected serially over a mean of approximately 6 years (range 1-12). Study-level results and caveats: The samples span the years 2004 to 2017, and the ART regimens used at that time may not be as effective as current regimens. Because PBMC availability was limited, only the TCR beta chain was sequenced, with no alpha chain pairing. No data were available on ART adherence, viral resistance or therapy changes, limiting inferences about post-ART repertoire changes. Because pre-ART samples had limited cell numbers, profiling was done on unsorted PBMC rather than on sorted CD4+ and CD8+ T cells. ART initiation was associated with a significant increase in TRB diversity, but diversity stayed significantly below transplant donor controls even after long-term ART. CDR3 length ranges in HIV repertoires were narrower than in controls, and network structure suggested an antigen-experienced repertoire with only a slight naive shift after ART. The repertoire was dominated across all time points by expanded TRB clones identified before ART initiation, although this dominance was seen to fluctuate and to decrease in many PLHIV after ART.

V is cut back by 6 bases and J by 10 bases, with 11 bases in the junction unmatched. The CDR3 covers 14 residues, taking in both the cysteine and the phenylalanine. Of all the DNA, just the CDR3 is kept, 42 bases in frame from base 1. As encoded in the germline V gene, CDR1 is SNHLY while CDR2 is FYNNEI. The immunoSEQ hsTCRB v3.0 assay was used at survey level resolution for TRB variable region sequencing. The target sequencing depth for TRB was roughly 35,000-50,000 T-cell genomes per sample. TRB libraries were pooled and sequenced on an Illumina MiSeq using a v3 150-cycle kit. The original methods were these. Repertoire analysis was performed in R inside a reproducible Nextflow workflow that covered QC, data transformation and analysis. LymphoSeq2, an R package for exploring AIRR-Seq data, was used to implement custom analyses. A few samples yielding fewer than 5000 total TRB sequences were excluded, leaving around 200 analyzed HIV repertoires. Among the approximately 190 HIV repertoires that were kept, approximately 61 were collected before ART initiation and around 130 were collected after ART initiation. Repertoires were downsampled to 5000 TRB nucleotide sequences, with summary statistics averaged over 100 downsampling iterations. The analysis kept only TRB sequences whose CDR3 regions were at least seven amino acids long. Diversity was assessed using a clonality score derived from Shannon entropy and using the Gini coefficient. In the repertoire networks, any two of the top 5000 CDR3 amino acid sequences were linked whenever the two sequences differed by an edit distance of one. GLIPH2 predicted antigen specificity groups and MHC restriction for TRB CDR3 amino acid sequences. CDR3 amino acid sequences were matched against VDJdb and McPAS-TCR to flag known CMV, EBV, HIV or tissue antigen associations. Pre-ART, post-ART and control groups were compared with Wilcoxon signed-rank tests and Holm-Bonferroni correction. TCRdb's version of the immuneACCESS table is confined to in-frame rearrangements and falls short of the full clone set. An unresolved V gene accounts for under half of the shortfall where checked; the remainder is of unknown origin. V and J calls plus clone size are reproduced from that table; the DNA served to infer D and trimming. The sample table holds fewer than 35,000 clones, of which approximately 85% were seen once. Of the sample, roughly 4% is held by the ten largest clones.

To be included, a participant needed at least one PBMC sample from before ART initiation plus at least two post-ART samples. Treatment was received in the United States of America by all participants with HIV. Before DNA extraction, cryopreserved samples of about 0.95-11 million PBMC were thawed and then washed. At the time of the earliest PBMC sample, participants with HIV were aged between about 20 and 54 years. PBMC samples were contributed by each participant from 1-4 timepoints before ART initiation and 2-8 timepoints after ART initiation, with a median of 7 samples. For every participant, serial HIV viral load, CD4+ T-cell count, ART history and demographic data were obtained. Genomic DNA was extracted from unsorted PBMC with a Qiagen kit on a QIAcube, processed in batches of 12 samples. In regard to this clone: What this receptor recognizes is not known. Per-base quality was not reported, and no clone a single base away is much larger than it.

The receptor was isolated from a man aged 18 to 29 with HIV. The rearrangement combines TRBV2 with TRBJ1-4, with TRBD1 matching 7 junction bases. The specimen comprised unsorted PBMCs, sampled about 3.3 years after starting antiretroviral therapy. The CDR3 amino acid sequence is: CASRTDRATRKLFF. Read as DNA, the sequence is TGTGCCAGCAGAACAGACAGGGCAACGCGAAAACTGTTTTTT. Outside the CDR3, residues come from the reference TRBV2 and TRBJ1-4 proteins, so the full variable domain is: EPEVTQTPSHQVTQMGQEVILRCVPISNHLYFYWYRQILGQKVEFLVSFYNNEISEKSEIFDDQFSVERPDGSNFTLKIRSTKLEDSAMYFCASRTDRATRKLFFGSGTQLSVL.